A single sample is the source of the 12 T cell receptor beta chains below, sequenced in a study of spatial heterogeneity in lung cancer. The sample's time point: blood at routine non-recurrence follow-up after resection. Each CDR3 protein gets one entry after TCRdb re-called the 5' RACE reads with MiXCR. Seen here are approximately 17,000 distinct CDR3 sequences, approximately 20% observed once, and the top ten hold 6.2%. Sequenced material: PBMCs, taken at follow-up. The origin of the receptors is a male donor with early-stage non-small cell lung cancer.

This clonotype came up a few times. V gene TRBV6-2 or TRBV6-3 combines with J gene TRBJ1-4, with no clear D. Between the trimmed V and J ends, which lost 2 bases and 1 base, there was a span of 17 bases. CDR3 length: 18 amino acids. Germline loops: CDR1 MNHEY, CDR2 SVGEGT. CDR3: CASSYPARGLRTNEKLFF. Here the CDR3 DNA reads TGTGCCAGCAGTTACCCCGCCAGAGGGTTAAGAACTAATGAAAAACTGTTTTTT.

This clonotype was detected ten times or more. This chain's CDR3 is CASSVVPRANTGELFF. The CDR3, as DNA: TGTGCCAGCAGCGTAGTCCCTAGGGCGAACACCGGGGAGCTGTTTTTT. The chain recombines TRBV9 with TRBJ2-2; D unresolved. The germline gives CDR1 SGDLS, CDR2 YYNGEE. The CDR3 is 16 residues long. Trimming cost V 0 bases and J 0 bases, with 9 bases left between them.

This clonotype is labeled medium-sized. The J gene is TRBJ2-3, the V gene TRBV6-6; D may be TRBD2 (6 bases). The CDR3 is 15 residues long. Trimming cost V 4 bases and J 3 bases, with 14 bases left between them. Per germline, CDR1 MNHNY and CDR2 SVGAGI (reference sequence). Written as DNA, the CDR3 is TGTGCCAGCAGTTTTGGGAGGATCGGGACAGATACGCAGTATTTT. Protein sequence: CASSFGRIGTDTQYF.

This clonotype was seen at least ten times. For the CDR3, the DNA is TGTGCCATCGGGACGGCCTACGAGCAGTACTTC. Protein: CAIGTAYEQYF. The rearrangement links TRBV24-1 to TRBJ2-7; D could derive from TRBD1 or TRBD2 (5 bases each). CDR1 and CDR2 from the germline V gene are KGHDR and SFDVKD. V lost 11 bases and J lost 2, with 9 bases in between. CDR3 size: 11 residues.

This clonotype was detected a few times. The J gene is TRBJ1-2, the V gene TRBV7-9; TRBD1 is a possible D gene (5 bases). The CDR3 spans 15 residues. Trimming took 0 bases from V and 2 from J, leaving 10 bases between them. Germline V gene lookup returns CDR1 SEHNR and CDR2 FQNEAQ (reference sequence). The CDR3 region has the DNA TGTGCCAGCAGCTTAGCGGCGACAGACAACTATGGCTACACCTTC. Translated, it gives CASSLAATDNYGYTF.

This clonotype came up many times. The V gene is TRBV19, the J gene TRBJ1-4, with D unresolved. This CDR3 region has 12 residues. The V and J ends lost 5 bases and 8 bases respectively, with 9 bases between them. Germline CDR1 is LNHDA and CDR2 is SQIVND (reference sequence). The CDR3 reads CASSAKGEKLFF. As DNA, the CDR3 is TGTGCCAGTAGTGCTAAAGGGGAAAAACTGTTTTTT. The whole variable domain, remainder taken from reference TRBV19 and TRBJ1-4, is DGGITQSPKYLFRKEGQNVTLSCEQNLNHDAMYWYRQDPGQGLRLIYYSQIVNDFQKGDIAEGYSVSREKKESFPLTVTSAQKNPTAFYLCASSAKGEKLFFGSGTQLSVL.

J is TRBJ1-5 and V is TRBV6-5; the D gene is possibly TRBD1 (5 bases). V was cut by 4 bases and J by 6 bases, with 7 bases left in between. The CDR3 spans 12 residues. The germline gives CDR1 MNHEY, CDR2 SVGAGI. The CDR3 spells CASSFRGQPQHF. The CDR3 nucleotides are TGTGCCAGCAGTTTTAGGGGTCAGCCCCAGCATTTT.

This clonotype appeared a few times. The genes are TRBV18 and TRBJ1-6, with D maybe TRBD1 (5 bases). The V end was cut by 1 base, the J end by 8 bases, with 9 bases between. Germline V gene sequence: CDR1 KGHSH, CDR2 LQKENI. The CDR3 has 14 amino acids. The CDR3 loop reads CASSPRRGDSPLHF. The CDR3 nucleotides are TGTGCCAGCTCACCACGCCGGGGGGATTCACCCCTCCACTTT.

This clonotype was seen at least ten times. The chain links TRBV14 to TRBJ2-6; D is perhaps TRBD2 (5 bases). The length of the CDR3 is 16 residues. Germline V gives CDR1 SGHDN, CDR2 FVKESK. V lost 3 bases and J 0 bases, leaving 9 bases between the germline ends. The CDR3 DNA is TGTGCCAGCAGCCAGGAGGTTTACTCTGGGGCCAACGTCCTGACTTTC. Translation gives CASSQEVYSGANVLTF.

This clonotype appeared many times. CDR3 region: CASSNHQALQNTGELFF. The CDR3, as DNA: TGTGCCAGCAGTAATCATCAAGCGCTGCAGAACACCGGGGAGCTGTTTTTT. The gene calls are TRBV7-3 and TRBJ2-2; the D is unclear. Germline CDR1 is SGHTA and CDR2 is FQGTGA. There are 17 residues in the CDR3. The germline V and J ends were trimmed by 6 bases and 1 base, with 18 bases remaining between them.

The V call is TRBV27, the J call TRBJ2-5, with a tentative D call TRBD1 (5 bases). Germline V gene lookup returns CDR1 MNHEY and CDR2 SMNVEV (reference sequence). V was trimmed by 1 base and J by 8 bases, leaving 11 bases between them. The CDR3 has 13 residues. CDR3 protein: CASSLFIGETQYF. The CDR3 DNA sequence: TGTGCCAGCAGTTTATTTATAGGGGAAACCCAGTACTTC.

The chain uses TRBV2 and TRBJ1-4, with 7 bases fitting TRBD1. The germline V gene encodes CDR1 SNHLY and CDR2 FYNNEI. After removal of 7 bases from V and 3 bases from J, the junction contained 5 bases not matched to a gene. The CDR3 loop spans 14 amino acids. The CDR3: CASTRTGSNEKLFF. The DNA for the CDR3 is TGTGCCAGCACGAGGACAGGCTCTAATGAAAAACTGTTTTTT. The variable domain in full, with the rest retrieved from reference TRBV2 and TRBJ1-4, is EPEVTQTPSHQVTQMGQEVILRCVPISNHLYFYWYRQILGQKVEFLVSFYNNEISEKSEIFDDQFSVERPDGSNFTLKIRSTKLEDSAMYFCASTRTGSNEKLFFGSGTQLSVL.